Listed here are 19 T cell receptor beta chains from one sample, sequenced in a study of CD8 T cells in ankylosing spondylitis. Study conclusions and caveats: A TCR beta motif of roughly 8 highly homologous variants appeared characteristic of ankylosing spondylitis blood.

TCRdb independently ran MiXCR on the 5' RACE reads; one entry per CDR3 protein. There are a few hundred thousand distinct CDR3 sequences in the sample; about a fifth occur only once, and roughly a sixth lies in the top ten. The antigens of these receptors remain unknown. What was sequenced was blood, either unsorted or a sorted T cell fraction (not recorded which). The receptors come from a male donor with ankylosing spondylitis.

In its sample, this clonotype was seen once. This sequence joins TRBV2 and TRBJ2-7; tentative D call: TRBD2 (7 bases). Trimming left V 6 bases short and J 4 bases short, with 22 bases between. This CDR3 spans 16 amino acids. Germline loops: CDR1 SNHLY, CDR2 FYNNEI. Here the CDR3 reads CASRQGHSMREYEQYF. For the CDR3, the DNA is TGTGCCAGCAGACAGGGCCACTCTATGCGGGAGTACGAGCAGTACTTC. Based on the CDR3 plus reference TRBV2 and TRBJ2-7, the full variable domain is EPEVTQTPSHQVTQMGQEVILRCVPISNHLYFYWYRQILGQKVEFLVSFYNNEISEKSEIFDDQFSVERPDGSNFTLKIRSTKLEDSAMYFCASRQGHSMREYEQYFGPGTRLTVT.

This clonotype was seen at least ten times. The CDR3 region is CASSSLLQGPYNEQFF. CDR3 sequence (DNA): TGCGCCAGCAGCTCCCTCCTACAGGGCCCCTACAATGAGCAGTTCTTC. This chain joins TRBV5-1 and TRBJ2-1; TRBD1 is a possible D gene (6 bases). Trimming cost V 3 bases and J 2 bases, with 15 bases left between them. Germline V CDR1 and CDR2: SGHRS, YFSETQ. This CDR3 spans 16 amino acids.

The rearrangement links TRBV12-3 or TRBV12-4 to TRBJ2-5; D gene uncertain. V shed 5 bases and J shed 5 bases, with 6 bases lying between them. The CDR3 has 11 residues. DNA of the CDR3: TGTGCCAGCAGTAAAAGGGAGACCCAGTACTTC. Encoded protein: CASSKRETQYF.

This clonotype showed up many times. The chain combines TRBV29-1 with TRBJ2-1; TRBD2 agrees at 7 bases. Losses at the gene ends were 1 base for V and 0 bases for J; bases not matched to a gene: 3. The CDR3 is 15 amino acids. Germline loops: CDR1 SQVTM, CDR2 ANQGSEA. The CDR3 DNA sequence: TGCAGCGTTGAAGGTCTAGCGGTCTCCTACAATGAGCAGTTCTTC. Encoded protein: CSVEGLAVSYNEQFF.

The rearrangement links TRBV6-5 to TRBJ1-3; D is possibly TRBD1 (5 bases). The CDR3 covers 15 residues. V shed 2 bases and J shed 0 bases, with 8 bases lying between them. Germline V lookup: CDR1 MNHEY, CDR2 SVGAGI. CDR3: CASSYTGGSGNTIYF. The DNA for the CDR3 is TGTGCCAGCAGTTACACAGGAGGCTCTGGAAACACCATATATTTT.

This clonotype was counted between two and nine times. This chain links TRBV18 with TRBJ1-6, with D perhaps TRBD1 (5 bases). V lost 6 bases to trimming and J lost 0 bases, with 9 bases between them. The CDR3 runs 15 residues. Germline V gene lookup returns CDR1 KGHSH and CDR2 LQKENI. CDR3 loop: CASSPQGSYNSPLHF. DNA for the CDR3: TGTGCCAGCTCGCCTCAGGGCTCCTATAATTCACCCCTCCACTTT.

This clonotype was detected a few times. One junction end does not reproduce the germline sequence, and a read error may be involved. Here the CDR3 DNA reads TGCAGCGTTGAAGGGGCCGGACAGGCCCCGGTAAACTTC. Protein product: CSVEGAGQAPVNF. V usage is TRBV29-1 and J usage is TRBJ2-5; the match to TRBD1 covers 7 bases. Per germline, CDR1 SQVTM and CDR2 ANQGSEA. The CDR3 spans 13 residues.

The chain uses TRBV4-1 and TRBJ2-7; a possible D gene is TRBD2 (7 bases). CDR3 size: 14 residues. V lost 1 base and J lost 7, with 14 bases in between. In germline, CDR1 is MGHRA, CDR2 YSYEKL. CDR3 nucleotide sequence: TGCGCCAGCAGCCAAGCCGGGGGGCTGGGGGAGCAGTACTTC. It codes for CASSQAGGLGEQYF.

This clonotype appeared once. V and J are TRBV11-2 and TRBJ2-1; 11 bases are a match to TRBD2. Germline loops: CDR1 SGHAT, CDR2 FQNNGV. J gave up 7 bases and V 6 bases, and 8 bases lay outside the gene matches. The CDR3 sequence is 15 residues long. The CDR3 region has the DNA TGTGCCAGCAGTGCTAGCGGGAGGTATCTTAATGAGCAGTTCTTC. It translates to CASSASGRYLNEQFF.

This clonotype turned up a few times. V usage is TRBV11-3 and J usage is TRBJ2-3; D call uncertain. V gave up 1 base and J gave up 4 bases, with 9 bases separating them. Germline values: CDR1 SGHNT, CDR2 YENEEA. The CDR3 sequence is 14 residues long. The CDR3 spells CASSLGESADTQYF. The CDR3 DNA is TGTGCCAGCAGCTTAGGAGAAAGCGCAGATACGCAGTATTTT.

The chain uses TRBV29-1 and TRBJ1-1; D is unresolved. V gave up 3 bases and J gave up 4 bases, with 9 bases separating them. This CDR3 spans 12 amino acids. Germline loops: CDR1 SQVTM, CDR2 ANQGSEA. CDR3 sequence reads: CSVDRRTTEAFF. The CDR3 DNA reads TGCAGCGTTGATAGGAGAACCACTGAAGCTTTCTTT.

This chain joins TRBV6-1 and TRBJ2-7; perhaps TRBD2 as D (6 bases). Germline V gives CDR1 MNHNS, CDR2 SASEGT. Trimming took off 6 bases at V and 5 bases at J, with 17 bases between the two ends. The CDR3 contains 14 residues. The CDR3 sequence is CASRDRDWVNEQYF. CDR3 DNA: TGTGCCAGCAGGGACCGGGACTGGGTCAACGAGCAGTACTTC.

This clonotype appeared a few times. This chain uses TRBV20-1 with TRBJ2-1; TRBD2 matches at 15 bases. CDR3 length: 14 amino acids. Germline V gene sequence: CDR1 DFQATT, CDR2 SNEGSKA (reference sequence). With V trimmed by 6 bases and J by 8 bases, 5 bases remained unmatched. The CDR3 nucleotides read TGCAGTGCCCTCGGACTAGCGGGAGGGGATGAGCAGTTCTTC. It is translated as CSALGLAGGDEQFF.

V is TRBV5-6 and J is TRBJ2-7; perhaps TRBD1 as D (5 bases). The CDR3 contains 13 residues. V was clipped by 2 bases and J by 9 bases, with 15 bases between them. Germline values: CDR1 SGHDT, CDR2 YYEEEE. Here the CDR3 reads CASSFGREVTQYF. CDR3 in DNA: TGTGCCAGCAGCTTCGGCAGGGAAGTAACGCAGTACTTC. The whole variable domain, remainder taken from reference TRBV5-6 and TRBJ2-7, is DAGVTQSPTHLIKTRGQQVTLRCSPKSGHDTVSWYQQALGQGPQFIFQYYEEEERQRGNFPDRFSGHQFPNYSSELNVNALLLGDSALYLCASSFGREVTQYFGPGTRLTVT.

The chain is built from TRBV7-2 and TRBJ2-7; TRBD1 matches 7 bases. V was pared by 2 bases and J by 3 bases, with 7 bases of the junction left unmatched. Germline CDR1 reads SGHTA; CDR2 reads FQGNSA. The CDR3 has 15 residues. CDR3 residues: CASSLLTGPYYEQYF. The CDR3 DNA reads TGTGCCAGCAGCTTACTGACAGGGCCATACTACGAGCAGTACTTC.

The gene calls are TRBV28 and TRBJ2-5; possibly TRBD2 for D (5 bases). Trimming pared 7 bases from V and 5 bases from J, leaving 17 bases between. Germline values: CDR1 MDHEN, CDR2 SYDVKM. This CDR3 is built from 14 residues. CDR3 residues: CASTPGFWSETQYF. The CDR3 DNA is TGTGCCAGCACCCCGGGATTCTGGTCGGAGACCCAGTACTTC.

As concerns this clonotype: One base away lies a much larger clone, so this may be a sequencing read error. As the CDR3 is not closed by the conserved phenylalanine or tryptophan, this likely results from a read error. This sequence joins TRBV14 and TRBJ2-1; TRBD2 matches 9 bases. The V segment lost 0 bases and the J segment 4 bases; nucleotides outside the gene matches: 7. This CDR3 contains 17 residues. The germline V gene encodes CDR1 SGHDN and CDR2 FVKESK. The CDR3: CASSQDRGLAGYNEQFY. CDR3 coding DNA: TGTGCCAGCAGCCAAGATCGGGGCCTAGCGGGGTACAATGAGCAGTTCTAC.

In its sample, this clonotype was seen once. The chain employs TRBV12-3 or TRBV12-4 and TRBJ2-1; the D gene could be TRBD1 or TRBD2 (6 bases each). The CDR3 runs to 15 residues. The V gene lost 2 bases and the J gene lost 10 bases, with 18 bases spanning the gap. The CDR3 region is CASSLTGALISEQFF. As DNA, the CDR3 is TGTGCCAGCAGTTTAACGGGGGCCCTTATTTCGGAGCAGTTCTTC.

This clonotype has only a few counts. The chain is built from TRBV12-3 or TRBV12-4 and TRBJ2-3; the D is unclear. V lost 4 bases, J lost 2 bases, and 16 bases lay in between. This CDR3 spans 16 amino acids. CDR3 DNA sequence: TGTGCCAGCAGTTCCCCTATAGCAACAACCACAGATACGCAGTATTTT. Translation: CASSSPIATTTDTQYF.